This T cell receptor (beta chain) stems from a study of shared clonotypes between healthy human individuals (dated by TCRdb to about 2020). Turning to the overall study: Three men and a couple of women, aged 18 to 49 years, made up the cohort. To increase sequencing depth and limit assay-specific biases, different laboratories used diverse techniques to prepare libraries and sequence TCR repertoires. To estimate repertoire size and how much clonotype sharing occurs between individuals, the study deeply sequenced the blood TCR repertoires of several healthy adults. Between about 0.94 and 8.9 billion PBMCs per donor were obtained by leukapheresis. For each donor, CD4 naive and CD4 memory were each run on three plates, CD8 naive on two plates, and CD8 memory on one plate. Overall study results and their limits: Even with the large sequencing depth, rarefaction of the sorted-subset datasets indicated that sequencing was incomplete. Compared with non-shared clonotypes, the clonotypes found in all four sorted-subset donors had higher generation probabilities. Naive subsets generally had larger estimated clonotype richness than memory subsets did. Across four donors, around 5.4% of naive CD4, roughly 3.8% of naive CD8, about 2% of memory CD4, and approximately 0.4% of memory CD8 clonotypes were shared. Sampling was restricted to blood, and TCR repertoires in tissue are likely to differ from TCR repertoires in blood. Pairwise subsampling indicated that sequencing depth was expected to affect the degree of clonotype sharing among donors. Because the study included a small number of donors, the genetic and exposure-history diversity represented was limited.

The donors were healthy, HIV-negative adults with no recently reported acute infections or vaccinations. Every donor was a Caucasian adult living in Nashville, Tennessee, USA. CD8 memory samples consisted of magnetically selected CD45RO+ cells combined with CCR7-negative CD45RA+ effector memory (TemRA) cells. Blood was obtained by leukapheresis, after which PBMCs were separated by Ficoll-Histopaque density gradient centrifugation and cryopreserved in liquid nitrogen vapor phase. Analytical flow cytometry was used to check the purity and quantity of every magnetically sorted T cell population. From each sorted fraction, genomic DNA was isolated and quantified by UV absorbance on a Nanodrop 2000c. Notes on this clone: This receptor's antigen is unknown. There are no base qualities to consult, and no much larger clone falls within one base.

TCR CDR3 regions were amplified from genomic DNA by multiplex PCR using the deep immunoSEQ assay. For each cell subset, the extracted genomic DNA was distributed evenly across all wells of several immunoSEQ 96-well plates, and each plate served as one replicate. For sorted subsets, about 200 ng genomic DNA, equal to tens of thousands of T cell genomes, was loaded into each replicate PCR. Purified libraries were quantified with a Qubit 3.0 fluorometer, sized on a Bioanalyzer 2100, and re-quantified with the KAPA Library Quantification kit. Every immunoSEQ 96-well plate was sequenced on a separate single-read 150-cycle Illumina NextSeq 550 flow cell. Per the source publication's procedure: Because only junctional sequences without quality scores were contained in the immunoSEQ output, filtering matching that applied to full-length reads could not be performed. Sequences were annotated with PyIR, a Python wrapper for IgBLAST v1.9, and V/J genes and CDR3 were assigned using IMGT germline references. Reads with weak V/J assignments (E-value above 1e-6), missing CDR3, stop codons, out-of-frame junctions, or ambiguous translated residues were removed. A V3J clonotype was defined by an identical inferred V gene, J gene, and CDR3 amino acid sequence. The percentage overlap between two repertoires was calculated by dividing the number of shared unique clonotypes by the size of the smaller repertoire. Repertoire richness was assessed with RTK rarefaction, the Chao1 estimator, and Recon v2.1 estimates of unobserved clonotypes. Generation probabilities for all TCRbeta clonotypes obtained by the gDNA method from a handful of donors were computed using OLGA. The clones in this table, taken by TCRdb from immuneACCESS, are in-frame only. Not every clone is retained; where verified, under half of the shortfall comes from an unresolved V gene, and the cause of the rest is unknown. V and J calls and clone size come straight from that table; D and trimming were deduced from the DNA. Counted in this sample were about 380,000 clones; about 96% of them appeared once. The ten largest account for about 0.32% of the sample.

Sequences LGHNA (CDR1) and YNFKEQ (CDR2) are obtained from the germline V gene. V has 0 bases trimmed and J has 5 bases trimmed; junction bases matching no gene number 3. The CDR3 runs 15 residues from the cysteine to the phenylalanine. Only the CDR3 region is kept as DNA, spanning 45 bases read in frame from base 1. The chain is encoded by TRBV4-2 joined to TRBJ2-3; 9 of the junction bases match TRBD2. Input material: memory CD8+ T cells sorted from blood. This specimen's cell subset or site label, interpreted: CD45RO+ cells pooled with CCR7-negative TemRA cells. The clonotype originates from a man aged 25-45 years in good health. The CDR3 region: CASSQEPLAGDTQYF. The DNA reads TGTGCCAGCAGCCAAGAACCACTAGCGGGAGATACGCAGTATTTT.